This is a list of T cell receptor beta chains from one sample in a study of blood T cell repertoires in COVID-19. Generated by immunoSEQ multiplex PCR, the TCRdb table keeps only in-frame clones and is missing some. The data show approximately 180,000 clones, with about 91% seen just once and around 1.5% held by the top ten. Sequenced input: peripheral blood. These receptors were collected from a woman between 50 and 59 years old with acute or convalescent COVID-19. The CDR3 runs from the conserved cysteine through the conserved F or W. Fields, in order: V gene, J gene, D gene, clone size, CDR3 protein, CDR3 DNA. D genes are given only for firm matches. Clone size, where shown, is once, few, many, or a class for clones that have expanded.

V gene: TRBV18; J gene: TRBJ1-1; D gene: TRBD1; clone size: .; CDR3 protein: CASSPPGGGQGGTEAFF; CDR3 DNA: TGTGCCAGCTCACCACCCGGTGGGGGGCAGGGGGGCACTGAAGCTTTCTTT
V gene: TRBV7-6; J gene: TRBJ2-7; D gene: TRBD2; clone size: .; CDR3 protein: CASSRTSGSYEQYF; CDR3 DNA: TGTGCCAGCAGCCGGACTAGCGGCTCCTACGAGCAGTACTTC
V gene: TRBV4-3; J gene: TRBJ2-3; D gene: TRBD2; clone size: .; CDR3 protein: CASSQDVGSGAVDTQYF; CDR3 DNA: TGCGCCAGCAGCCAAGATGTGGGTAGCGGGGCGGTAGATACGCAGTATTTT
V gene: TRBV5-1; J gene: TRBJ2-3; D gene: TRBD2; clone size: once; CDR3 protein: CASSLAPSGASTDTQYF; CDR3 DNA: TGCGCCAGCAGCTTGGCGCCTAGCGGGGCTAGCACAGATACGCAGTATTTT
V gene: TRBV6-2/TRBV6-3; J gene: TRBJ1-5; D gene: .; clone size: .; CDR3 protein: CASSYGGFFNQPQHF; CDR3 DNA: TGTGCCAGCAGTTACGGCGGGTTCTTCAATCAGCCCCAGCATTTT
V gene: TRBV19; J gene: TRBJ2-3; D gene: .; clone size: .; CDR3 protein: CASSPAGFAQYF; CDR3 DNA: TGTGCCAGTAGTCCCGCCGGGTTTGCGCAGTATTTT
V gene: TRBV6-6; J gene: TRBJ2-5; D gene: TRBD2; clone size: once; CDR3 protein: CASSYSGGGQETQYF; CDR3 DNA: TGTGCCAGCAGTTACTCTGGGGGGGGGCAAGAGACCCAGTACTTC
V gene: TRBV29-1; J gene: TRBJ2-1; D gene: .; clone size: .; CDR3 protein: CSVAGNEQFF; CDR3 DNA: TGCAGCGTTGCGGGTAATGAGCAGTTCTTC
V gene: TRBV19; J gene: TRBJ2-1; D gene: TRBD2; clone size: few; CDR3 protein: CASSLASGGYNEQFF; CDR3 DNA: TGTGCCAGTAGTCTGGCTAGCGGGGGTTACAATGAGCAGTTCTTC
V gene: TRBV9; J gene: TRBJ2-2; D gene: .; clone size: .; CDR3 protein: CASSFSGELFF; CDR3 DNA: TGTGCCAGCAGCTTCTCCGGGGAGCTGTTTTTT
V gene: TRBV7-2; J gene: TRBJ1-2; D gene: .; clone size: .; CDR3 protein: CASSLGGQFNYGYTF; CDR3 DNA: TGTGCCAGCAGCTTAGGGGGACAATTTAACTATGGCTACACCTTC
V gene: TRBV24-1; J gene: TRBJ2-3; D gene: .; clone size: .; CDR3 protein: CATSDPTDTQYF; CDR3 DNA: TGTGCCACCAGTGACCCTACAGATACGCAGTATTTT
V gene: TRBV19; J gene: TRBJ1-2; D gene: .; clone size: few; CDR3 protein: CASSRVDYGYTF; CDR3 DNA: TGTGCCAGTTCGAGGGTAGACTATGGCTACACCTTC
V gene: TRBV12-5; J gene: TRBJ2-5; D gene: TRBD2; clone size: .; CDR3 protein: CASGLTGLAGEETQYF; CDR3 DNA: TGTGCTAGTGGTTTGACGGGACTAGCGGGGGAAGAGACCCAGTACTTC
V gene: TRBV5-6; J gene: TRBJ1-1; D gene: TRBD1; clone size: .; CDR3 protein: CASSSGTGALNTEAFF; CDR3 DNA: TGTGCCAGCAGCTCCGGGACAGGGGCCCTGAACACTGAAGCTTTCTTT
V gene: TRBV7-9; J gene: TRBJ1-3; D gene: TRBD1; clone size: .; CDR3 protein: CASSPGTDSGNTIYF; CDR3 DNA: TGTGCCAGCAGCCCCGGGACAGACTCTGGAAACACCATATATTTT
V gene: TRBV5-1; J gene: TRBJ1-5; D gene: .; clone size: .; CDR3 protein: CASSLAGGYSNQPQHF; CDR3 DNA: TGCGCCAGCAGCTTGGCGGGGGGGTATAGCAATCAGCCCCAGCATTTT
V gene: TRBV19; J gene: TRBJ1-2; D gene: .; clone size: .; CDR3 protein: CASYNGLTHGYTF; CDR3 DNA: TGTGCCAGTTATAACGGTCTTACCCACGGCTACACCTTC
V gene: TRBV15; J gene: TRBJ1-2; D gene: .; clone size: once; CDR3 protein: CATSTERGSYTF; CDR3 DNA: TGTGCCACCAGCACTGAGCGGGGTAGCTACACCTTC
V gene: TRBV28; J gene: TRBJ2-5; D gene: .; clone size: .; CDR3 protein: CACPEPQGGETQYF; CDR3 DNA: TGTGCCTGTCCTGAACCCCAGGGCGGAGAGACCCAGTACTTC
V gene: TRBV5-1; J gene: TRBJ1-1; D gene: .; clone size: .; CDR3 protein: CASSLEGGEAFF; CDR3 DNA: TGCGCCAGCAGCTTGGAAGGGGGTGAAGCTTTCTTT
V gene: TRBV7-3; J gene: TRBJ1-3; D gene: .; clone size: .; CDR3 protein: CASSLGPGGNTIYF; CDR3 DNA: TGTGCCAGCAGCTTAGGTCCAGGGGGAAACACCATATATTTT
V gene: TRBV11-2; J gene: TRBJ1-6; D gene: TRBD1; clone size: .; CDR3 protein: CASSSGTGVSPLHF; CDR3 DNA: TGTGCCAGCAGCTCCGGGACAGGGGTCTCACCCCTCCACTTT
V gene: TRBV15; J gene: TRBJ2-7; D gene: TRBD2; clone size: once; CDR3 protein: CATSRDPRIAGAYEQYF; CDR3 DNA: TGTGCCACCAGCAGAGATCCCCGGATAGCGGGAGCCTACGAGCAGTACTTC